The 22 T cell receptor beta chains below come from one sample, sequenced in a study of blood T cell repertoires in COVID-19. Some clones are missing from TCRdb's copy, which holds only in-frame ones; the method was immunoSEQ multiplex PCR. The table shows about 350,000 clones, with under 95% occurring only once. The sample comprised peripheral blood. Source of these receptors: a woman under 30 who had recovered from COVID-19.

The rearrangement links TRBV11-3 to TRBJ2-3, with 8 bases that match TRBD2. The CDR3 consists of 20 residues. Germline CDR1 and CDR2: SGHNT and YENEEA. V lost 5 bases and J lost 2; bases outside the gene matches: 21. The CDR3 nucleotides are TGTGCCAGCAGCCCCTGGGGGAGCGGGAGCGGATCCCAGGACACAGATACGCAGTATTTT. Amino acid sequence: CASSPWGSGSGSQDTDTQYF.

The gene calls are TRBV27 and TRBJ2-7; D perhaps matches TRBD1 (6 bases). CDR3 length equals 17 residues. Trimming removed 8 bases at V and 3 bases at J, with 26 bases between. From germline, CDR1 is MNHEY and CDR2 SMNVEV (reference sequence). CDR3 DNA sequence: TGTGCCAGCTCGGGACACCGAGATCCTGGAACTTTCTACGAGCAGTACGTC. It yields the protein CASSGHRDPGTFYEQYV.

V gene TRBV10-3 combines with J gene TRBJ2-5; D remains unclear. Germline assignment: CDR1 ENHRY and CDR2 SYGVKD. V was trimmed by 3 bases and J by 1 base, leaving 6 bases between them. There are 13 residues in the CDR3. CDR3 DNA sequence: TGTGCCATCAGTGACGCAGGCCAAGAGACCCAGTACTTC. Amino acids: CAISDAGQETQYF.

The chain combines TRBV19 with TRBJ1-6; D perhaps matches TRBD1 (5 bases). This CDR3 is built from 17 residues. Trimming took off 3 bases at V and 8 bases at J, with 20 bases between the two ends. Per the germline V gene, CDR1 is LNHDA and CDR2 is SQIVND (reference sequence). The CDR3 region is CASSIRVPERGDSPLHF. The CDR3 region has the DNA TGTGCCAGTAGTATCAGGGTCCCAGAAAGAGGCGATTCACCCCTCCACTTT.

The V call is TRBV25-1, the J call TRBJ1-5; D is undetermined. The CDR3 has 16 amino acids. CDR1 MGHDK and CDR2 SYGVNS come from the germline V gene. The V end lost 1 base, the J end lost 2 bases, and 12 bases lay between the germline ends. DNA for the CDR3: TGTGCCAGCAGTGAATCTGGGGTCGGGGGCAATCAGCCCCAGCATTTT. Its protein product is CASSESGVGGNQPQHF. The variable domain in full, with the rest retrieved from reference TRBV25-1 and TRBJ1-5, is EADIYQTPRYLVIGTGKKITLECSQTMGHDKMYWYQQDPGMELHLIHYSYGVNSTEKGDLSSESTVSRIRTEHFPLTLESARPSHTSQYLCASSESGVGGNQPQHFGDGTRLSIL.

The rearrangement uses TRBV7-9 and TRBJ1-1; 7 nucleotides line up with TRBD1. The CDR3 is made up of 13 amino acids. Trimming at V came to 4 bases and at J to 7 bases, leaving 6 bases not matched to a gene. CDR1 and CDR2 from the germline V gene are SEHNR and FQNEAQ (reference sequence). The CDR3 bases are TGTGCCAGCAGCTCCAGGGGGGCGCTTGAAGCTTTCTTT. It encodes CASSSRGALEAFF.

The chain recombines TRBV19 with TRBJ1-2; TRBD1 matches 7 bases. The V gene's germline CDR1 is LNHDA and CDR2 SQIVND (reference sequence). The CDR3 totals 17 residues. J was trimmed by 4 bases and V by 0 bases; bases with no gene match: 11. This chain's CDR3 is CASSIDLDRARSYGYTF. The CDR3 nucleotides are TGTGCCAGTAGTATAGATCTTGACAGGGCAAGAAGCTATGGCTACACCTTC.

In this sample, this clone turned up once. J is TRBJ1-1 and V is TRBV14, with D unclear. The V end was cut by 2 bases, the J end by 4 bases, with 11 bases between. The germline V gene has CDR1 SGHDN and CDR2 FVKESK. This CDR3 region has 14 residues. The CDR3 DNA reads as TGTGCCAGCAGCCAATTTTATGAGGCCACTGAAGCTTTCTTT. Protein product: CASSQFYEATEAFF.

This chain joins TRBV7-9 and TRBJ1-3; 8 bases fit TRBD1. Germline V gives CDR1 SEHNR, CDR2 FQNEAQ (reference sequence). The CDR3 contains 15 residues. The trim removed 5 bases at V and 4 bases at J, leaving 7 bases unmatched. The DNA for the CDR3 is TGTGCCAGCAGCCGACAGGGGAGAATAGGAAACACCATATATTTT. This sequence encodes CASSRQGRIGNTIYF.

This rearrangement joins TRBV6-5 to TRBJ1-1; the match to TRBD1 covers 8 bases. The V gene's germline CDR1 is MNHEY and CDR2 SVGAGI. This CDR3 region has 15 residues. Trimming at V came to 0 bases and at J to 5 bases, leaving 5 bases not matched to a gene. The CDR3 loop reads CASSYSGRGQTEAFF. The CDR3 nucleotides read TGTGCCAGCAGTTACTCGGGCAGGGGGCAAACTGAAGCTTTCTTT.

The chain joins TRBV18 to TRBJ2-1; 12 bases line up with TRBD1. With 6 bases clipped from V and 8 bases from J, the junction kept 5 bases outside the gene matches. In germline, CDR1 is KGHSH, CDR2 LQKENI. This CDR3 comprises 14 residues. The DNA of the CDR3 is TGTGCCAGCTCGCCGGGACAGGGGGCCGATGAGCAGTTCTTC. Translation gives CASSPGQGADEQFF.

This sequence joins TRBV9 and TRBJ2-1; D call uncertain. Trimming left V 3 bases short and J 1 base short, with 14 bases between. CDR3 length: 16 amino acids. Looked up from germline, CDR1 is SGDLS and CDR2 is YYNGEE. The CDR3 is CASSGRGGISYNEQFF. The CDR3 DNA is TGTGCCAGCAGCGGTAGAGGTGGAATATCCTACAATGAGCAGTTCTTC.

This chain uses TRBV3-1 (or the pseudogene TRBV3-2) with TRBJ2-5; TRBD1 matches 8 bases. The CDR3 is 17 residues long. Germline loops: CDR1 LGHDT, CDR2 YNNKEL (reference sequence). The J segment lost 1 base and the V segment lost 5 bases, leaving 12 bases of the junction unmatched. The CDR3 region is CASSFIKQGDSQETQYF. DNA for the CDR3: TGTGCCAGCAGCTTTATAAAACAGGGGGACAGCCAAGAGACCCAGTACTTC.

The J gene is TRBJ1-4, the V gene TRBV7-6; a weak D match, TRBD1 (6 bases). The length of the CDR3 is 15 residues. Germline V gene lookup returns CDR1 SGHVS and CDR2 FNYEAQ. V was trimmed by 5 bases and J by 8 bases, leaving 18 bases between them. The CDR3, as DNA: TGTGCCAGCAGCCCTGAGCAGGGGAATGGGGAAAAACTGTTTTTT. This translates into CASSPEQGNGEKLFF.

This chain connects TRBV5-4 to TRBJ1-2; 7 nucleotides agree with TRBD1. CDR1 is SGHNT and CDR2 is YYREEE in the germline V gene (reference sequence). The CDR3 contains 13 residues. V shed 4 bases, J shed 10 bases, and the junction held 10 bases outside the gene matches. The CDR3 sequence is CASSQGTATVYTF. DNA of the CDR3: TGTGCCAGCAGCCAGGGGACAGCGACTGTCTACACCTTC.

The genes are TRBV9 and TRBJ2-1; the match to TRBD2 covers 10 bases. The CDR3 sequence is 18 residues long. CDR1 is SGDLS, CDR2 YYNGEE, per germline. Trimming took 4 bases from V and 1 from J; bases not matched to a gene: 11. The CDR3 DNA reads TGTGCCAGCAGCATCCGAGCGGGAGGGCCTGGTTCCTACAATGAGCAGTTCTTC. Translated: CASSIRAGGPGSYNEQFF.

The chain links TRBV27 to TRBJ1-2, with D possibly TRBD1 on 6 matching bases. The V and J ends lost 3 bases and 2 bases respectively, with 10 bases between them. This CDR3 contains 14 residues. Germline CDR1 and CDR2: MNHEY and SMNVEV (reference sequence). CDR3 protein: CASSFTGTNYGYTF. Written as DNA, the CDR3 is TGTGCCAGCAGTTTTACTGGGACAAACTATGGCTACACCTTC.

The count of this clone is one. The gene calls are TRBV24-1 and TRBJ2-1, with 9 bases matching TRBD2. CDR3 length: 17 amino acids. Losses at the gene ends were 2 bases for V and 2 bases for J; bases not matched to a gene: 6. In germline, CDR1 is KGHDR, CDR2 SFDVKD. The CDR3 coding sequence is TGTGCCACCAGTGATTCCCAGACTAGCGGAGCCTACAATGAGCAGTTCTTC. Translation gives CATSDSQTSGAYNEQFF.

The V and J genes are TRBV9 and TRBJ2-2; 9 bases are shared with TRBD2. Germline CDR1 and CDR2: SGDLS and YYNGEE. Trimming took 4 bases from V and 4 from J; bases not matched to a gene: 17. This CDR3 is built from 19 residues. CDR3 residues: CASSSTRRVAGVPTGELFF. CDR3 bases: TGTGCCAGCAGCTCAACCAGGAGAGTAGCGGGAGTACCCACCGGGGAGCTGTTTTTT. Based on the CDR3 plus reference TRBV9 and TRBJ2-2, the full variable domain is DSGVTQTPKHLITATGQRVTLRCSPRSGDLSVYWYQQSLDQGLQFLIQYYNGEERAKGNILERFSAQQFPDLHSELNLSSLELGDSALYFCASSSTRRVAGVPTGELFFGEGSRLTVL.

The chain combines TRBV24-1 with TRBJ1-4; 7 nucleotides align to TRBD1. The CDR3 runs 17 residues. The J segment lost 0 bases and the V segment lost 4 bases, leaving 7 bases of the junction unmatched. The germline V gene has CDR1 KGHDR and CDR2 SFDVKD. The CDR3 DNA follows: TGTGCCACCAGTGACCTAGGGACAGAGGCAACTAATGAAAAACTGTTTTTT. This gives the protein CATSDLGTEATNEKLFF.

CDR3 in DNA: TGTGCCAGCAGCTCCGCCGACAGGCTAGAGCAGTACGTC. This codes for CASSSADRLEQYV. The chain joins TRBV7-2 to TRBJ2-7, with D perhaps TRBD1 (6 bases). Trimming took off 4 bases at V and 7 bases at J, with 14 bases between the two ends. CDR3 length: 13 residues. CDR1 and CDR2 (germline): SGHTA, FQGNSA.

The rearrangement uses TRBV20-1 and TRBJ2-4, with 7 bases matching TRBD2. The CDR3 length is 15 residues. Germline CDR1 DFQATT, CDR2 SNEGSKA (reference sequence). The V and J ends lost 3 bases and 2 bases, in that order; junction bases with no gene match: 7. CDR3 nucleotide sequence: TGCAGTGCTAGTAATCCTAGCGGACCCAAAAACATTCAGTACTTC. Protein: CSASNPSGPKNIQYF.